This is a list of T cell receptor beta chains from one sample in a study of radiotherapy plus CTLA-4 blockade in lung cancer. Generated by immunoSEQ multiplex PCR, the TCRdb table keeps only in-frame clones and is missing some. The table includes about 60,000 clones, over 65% detected once. Material: peripheral blood, obtained from a patient treated with radiotherapy plus ipilimumab. The receptors were gathered from a human donor with non-small cell lung cancer who had a partial response to radiotherapy plus ipilimumab. Each CDR3 is given with its conserved first and last residue. D genes are given only for firm matches. Expanded clones are given a class, and other clones once, few, many or no size at all.

clone_size j_call d_call v_call cdr3_aa cdr3_nt
few TRBJ2-7 TRBD2 TRBV7-3 CASSLTSGGTYEQYF TGTGCCAGCAGCCTGACTAGCGGGGGGACCTACGAGCAGTACTTC
once TRBJ2-3 TRBD1 TRBV6-1 CASTRGGQGADTQYF TGTGCCAGCACCCGAGGGGGACAGGGTGCAGATACGCAGTATTTT
NA TRBJ2-1 NA TRBV4-2 CASSQDTGGLGKGGISYNEQFF TGTGCCAGCAGCCAAGATACAGGGGGACTGGGTAAGGGGGGGATTTCCTACAATGAGCAGTTCTTC
NA TRBJ1-6 TRBD1 TRBV7-8 CASSTLQGRTLHF TGTGCCAGCAGCACCTTACAGGGGAGGACCCTCCACTTT
NA TRBJ2-5 NA TRBV6-5 CASSYREGVWETQYF TGTGCCAGCAGTTATCGAGAAGGGGTTTGGGAGACCCAGTACTTC
NA TRBJ1-1 NA TRBV30 CATRGGSTEAFF TGTGCCACCCGGGGGGGGTCCACTGAAGCTTTCTTT
NA TRBJ2-6 TRBD1 TRBV2 CASSRTGGSGANVLTF TGTGCCAGCAGTCGGACAGGGGGCTCTGGGGCCAACGTCCTGACTTTC
NA TRBJ2-7 TRBD1 TRBV2 CASSGTAYEQYF TGTGCCAGCAGCGGGACAGCCTACGAGCAGTACTTC
NA TRBJ2-7 NA TRBV30 CAWSTGTPHYEQYF TGTGCCTGGAGCACAGGGACCCCTCACTACGAGCAGTACTTC
NA TRBJ1-5 NA TRBV19 CASRSRVSNQPQHF TGTGCCAGTAGGTCCAGGGTTAGCAATCAGCCCCAGCATTTT
NA TRBJ2-3 TRBD1 TRBV6-5 CATNSGTGATDTQYF TGTGCCACTAACTCCGGGACAGGGGCCACAGATACGCAGTATTTT
NA TRBJ1-2 TRBD1 TRBV4-1 CASSQEGTGGGYGYTF TGCGCCAGCAGCCAAGAGGGGACAGGGGGCGGATATGGCTACACCTTC
once TRBJ2-3 NA TRBV5-6 CASSLPRDTQYF TGTGCCAGCAGCCTACCGAGGGATACGCAGTATTTT
NA TRBJ2-3 TRBD2 TRBV5-4 CASSRGGDTQYF TGTGCCAGCAGCCGGGGGGGGGATACGCAGTATTTT
NA TRBJ2-5 NA TRBV5-1 CASSLVIGSEETQYF TGCGCCAGCAGCTTGGTAATCGGGTCAGAAGAGACCCAGTACTTC
NA TRBJ1-2 TRBD1 TRBV6-1 CASSDRGGGYTF TGTGCCAGCAGCGACAGGGGCGGTGGCTACACCTTC
NA TRBJ2-3 TRBD2 TRBV5-1 CASSFGGGSTDTQYF TGCGCCAGCAGCTTTGGCGGGGGAAGCACAGATACGCAGTATTTT
NA TRBJ1-1 NA TRBV28 CASSFGQGGTEAFF TGTGCCAGCAGTTTTGGGCAGGGAGGTACTGAAGCTTTCTTT
NA TRBJ1-6 TRBD1 TRBV10-1 CASSEGQGNSPLHF TGCGCCAGCAGTGAGGGACAGGGGAATTCACCCCTCCACTTT
NA TRBJ2-1 TRBD1 TRBV5-6 CASSMRQGFNEQFF TGTGCCAGCAGCATGAGACAGGGATTCAATGAGCAGTTCTTC
NA TRBJ2-3 NA TRBV9 CASSVDEGYTQYF TGTGCCAGCAGCGTAGACGAGGGTTATACGCAGTATTTT
NA TRBJ1-2 NA TRBV6-6 CASSNTGGYTF TGTGCCAGCAGTAATACAGGGGGCTACACCTTC
NA TRBJ1-2 NA TRBV29-1 CSVEVGGFHGYTF TGCAGCGTTGAAGTGGGGGGGTTTCATGGCTACACCTTC
once TRBJ1-4 NA TRBV10-3 CAISDGRVDEKLFF TGTGCCATCAGTGATGGCAGGGTGGATGAAAAACTGTTTTTT
NA TRBJ1-2 NA TRBV10-1 CASGPEDTFGYTF TGCGCCAGCGGGCCCGAAGACACGTTTGGCTACACCTTC
NA TRBJ2-1 TRBD2 TRBV5-1 CASSPGLAGAAPYNEQFF TGCGCCAGCAGCCCCGGACTAGCGGGGGCTGCCCCCTACAATGAGCAGTTCTTC
NA TRBJ1-6 NA TRBV9 CASSVGQGDSPLHF TGTGCCAGCAGCGTAGGTCAGGGCGATTCACCCCTCCACTTT
NA TRBJ1-1 TRBD1 TRBV7-8 CASSSTGGRFTEAFF TGTGCCAGCAGCTCTACAGGGGGCCGTTTCACTGAAGCTTTCTTT
NA TRBJ2-2 NA TRBV5-1 CASSLAGTGAGELFF TGCGCCAGCAGCTTGGCCGGTACCGGGGCCGGGGAGCTGTTTTTT
NA TRBJ2-1 TRBD2 TRBV19 CASSIRALAGNYNEQFF TGTGCCAGTAGTATAAGGGCACTAGCGGGGAACTACAATGAGCAGTTCTTC
NA TRBJ2-1 TRBD1 TRBV18 CASSPGQGKEYEQFF TGTGCCAGCTCACCCGGACAGGGCAAAGAATATGAGCAGTTCTTC
NA TRBJ2-1 TRBD2 TRBV5-1 CASSPTRTSGGAISEQFF TGCGCCAGCAGCCCGACCCGGACTAGCGGGGGGGCCATAAGTGAGCAGTTCTTC
NA TRBJ2-5 NA TRBV14 CASSQLSGSQETQYF TGTGCCAGCAGCCAACTCTCGGGGAGCCAAGAGACCCAGTACTTC
NA TRBJ2-3 TRBD2 TRBV9 CASSFRGGGVTDTQYF TGTGCCAGCAGCTTTCGGGGGGGCGGGGTCACAGATACGCAGTATTTT
NA TRBJ1-5 NA TRBV6-1 CASSLQGGNQPQHF TGTGCCAGCAGTTTACAGGGCGGCAATCAGCCCCAGCATTTT
NA TRBJ1-2 TRBD1 TRBV4-1 CASSPRDRVGYTF TGCGCCAGCAGCCCCAGGGACAGGGTGGGCTACACCTTC
NA TRBJ2-7 TRBD1 TRBV7-8 CASSAAGTGVGEQYF TGTGCCAGCAGCGCAGCCGGGACAGGGGTCGGCGAGCAGTACTTC
NA TRBJ1-2 TRBD1 TRBV7-6 CASSLDRGFGYTF TGTGCCAGCAGCTTAGACAGGGGTTTCGGCTACACCTTC
once TRBJ2-5 TRBD2 TRBV7-2 CASSLRASGGAVGETQYF TGTGCCAGCAGCTTAAGGGCTAGCGGGGGGGCCGTTGGAGAGACCCAGTACTTC
NA TRBJ2-7 TRBD1 TRBV19 CASSRDRGYGEQYF TGTGCCAGTAGTAGGGACAGGGGATATGGCGAGCAGTACTTC
NA TRBJ2-7 TRBD2 TRBV5-6 CASSLRLAGPREQYF TGTGCCAGCAGCTTGAGGCTAGCGGGGCCTAGGGAGCAGTACTTC
few TRBJ1-6 NA TRBV14 CASSHRVVYNSPLHF TGTGCCAGCAGTCACCGGGTCGTCTATAATTCACCCCTCCACTTT
NA TRBJ1-1 NA TRBV7-8 CASSFGTMNTEAFF TGTGCCAGCAGCTTCGGGACAATGAACACTGAAGCTTTCTTT
NA TRBJ2-3 TRBD2 TRBV4-2 CASSQGAGGFTDTQYF TGTGCCAGCAGCCAAGGAGCGGGGGGCTTCACAGATACGCAGTATTTT
NA TRBJ1-4 NA TRBV4-3 CASSQYSTLANEKLFF TGCGCCAGCAGCCAATACAGTACACTCGCTAATGAAAAACTGTTTTTT
NA TRBJ2-5 TRBD1 TRBV28 CASTAGGVKTQYF TGTGCCAGCACGGCAGGGGGTGTGAAGACCCAGTACTTC
NA TRBJ2-1 TRBD2 TRBV7-3 CASSSGLADYNEQFF TGTGCCAGCAGCTCCGGACTAGCGGACTACAATGAGCAGTTCTTC
NA TRBJ2-3 NA TRBV19 CATGTLSTDTQYF TGTGCCACAGGGACATTAAGCACAGATACGCAGTATTTT
NA TRBJ1-2 TRBD1 TRBV29-1 CSVATGTNYGYTF TGCAGCGTGGCGACAGGGACGAACTATGGCTACACCTTC